These 15 T cell receptor beta chains came from one sample sequenced in a study of beta chain features in type 1 diabetes. The whole isolated RNA underwent reverse transcription, so sequencing captured expressed TCRB transcripts. The method was immunoSEQ multiplex PCR; TCRdb's version includes in-frame clones alone and lacks a portion of them. The sample yields more than 130,000 clones, about 7% seen once. Input material: central memory CD4+ T cells from blood. Receptors were obtained from a woman aged 25 to 39 in good health.

The table lists this clone with a few counts. V usage is TRBV28 and J usage is TRBJ2-5, with 7 bases fitting TRBD1. Germline V gene sequence: CDR1 MDHEN, CDR2 SYDVKM. The CDR3 sequence is 16 residues long. Trimming at V came to 5 bases and at J to 2 bases, leaving 11 bases not matched to a gene. CDR3 sequence reads: CASSTWDRGDQETQYF. The CDR3 DNA sequence: TGTGCCAGCAGTACTTGGGACAGAGGGGATCAAGAGACCCAGTACTTC.

Only a few counts were recorded for this clone. The chain uses TRBV7-2 and TRBJ2-1; D ambiguous. V lost 5 bases and J 3 bases, leaving 17 bases between the germline ends. Per the germline V gene, CDR1 is SGHTA and CDR2 is FQGNSA. The length of the CDR3 is 16 residues. For the CDR3, the DNA is TGTGCCAGCAGCCCGGCAGGAATGGCCGTCTACAATGAGCAGTTCTTC. This sequence encodes CASSPAGMAVYNEQFF.

The chain recombines TRBV28 with TRBJ2-4; 7 bases fit TRBD1. V was clipped by 2 bases and J by 3 bases; unmatched bases: 7. Germline assignment: CDR1 MDHEN and CDR2 SYDVKM. CDR3 length equals 16 residues. The CDR3 is CASSLRDSQVKNIQYF. CDR3 bases: TGTGCCAGCAGTTTAAGGGACAGCCAGGTCAAAAACATTCAGTACTTC.

The V and J genes are TRBV29-1 and TRBJ2-3; 8 nucleotides agree with TRBD2. CDR3 length: 12 amino acids. Germline values: CDR1 SQVTM, CDR2 ANQGSEA. V shed 3 bases and J 4 bases; nucleotides not matched to a gene: 0. The CDR3 nucleotides read TGCAGCGTTGAGCGGGAGGCAGATACGCAGTATTTT. Translation gives CSVEREADTQYF.

The sample holds a few counts of this clone. The chain is built from TRBV4-3 and TRBJ1-2; TRBD1 matches at 7 bases. CDR3 size: 13 residues. V shed 3 bases, J shed 7 bases, and the junction held 5 bases outside the gene matches. Germline values: CDR1 LGHNA, CDR2 YSLEER. This CDR3 is CASSHQGDTGYTF. The CDR3 DNA is TGCGCCAGCAGCCACCAGGGGGATACTGGCTACACCTTC.

This clone was seen a handful of times. A far larger clone is one nucleotide away, so this likely arose from a read error. The gene calls are TRBV30 and TRBJ1-2, with D unresolved. CDR1 and CDR2 from the germline V gene are GTSNPN and SVGIG (reference sequence). This CDR3 spans 12 amino acids. The CDR3 region has the DNA TGTGGCTGGAGTGTCACTAGGAATGGCTACACCTTC. Translation gives CGWSVTRNGYTF.

In its sample, this clone was seen a few times. The chain joins TRBV10-3 to TRBJ2-7; 11 bases match TRBD2. Trimming removed 3 bases from V and 3 bases from J; junction bases left unmatched: 4. Germline V gives CDR1 ENHRY, CDR2 SYGVKD. This CDR3 comprises 15 residues. The CDR3 region has the DNA TGTGCCATCAGTGACGGGCTAGCGGGAGGCTACGAGCAGTACTTC. This translates into CAISDGLAGGYEQYF.

This clone was detected only a few times. The rearrangement links TRBV27 to TRBJ1-5, with TRBD1 identical over 7 bases. V dropped 4 bases and J dropped 6; count of bases not matched to a gene: 9. Germline-derived CDR1 and CDR2 are MNHEY and SMNVEV (reference sequence). The CDR3 consists of 15 residues. CDR3: CASSSDRQKAQPQHF. CDR3 bases: TGTGCCAGCAGTTCGGACAGGCAAAAAGCTCAGCCCCAGCATTTT.

This clone was seen a handful of times. J is TRBJ2-1 and V is TRBV10-3; TRBD2 matches at 9 bases. V was clipped by 1 base and J by 10 bases; unmatched bases: 5. This CDR3 spans 14 amino acids. From germline, CDR1 is ENHRY and CDR2 SYGVKD. In DNA form, the CDR3 reads TGTGCCATCAGTGAGTGGGCTAGCGGGATCGAGCAGTTCTTC. Amino acids: CAISEWASGIEQFF.

This clone came up a few times. The chain recombines TRBV19 with TRBJ2-7, with 7 bases aligning to TRBD1. The CDR3 extends over 14 amino acids. With 7 bases clipped from V and 5 bases from J, the junction kept 11 bases outside the gene matches. The V gene's germline CDR1 is LNHDA and CDR2 SQIVND (reference sequence). The CDR3 sequence is CASNTGQRLHEQYF. For the CDR3, the DNA is TGTGCCAGTAACACGGGACAGAGACTCCACGAGCAGTACTTC.

The V gene is TRBV5-1, the J gene TRBJ2-7; D is unclear. V dropped 0 bases and J dropped 2 bases, with 12 bases sitting between them. The length of the CDR3 is 15 residues. Looked up from germline, CDR1 is SGHRS and CDR2 is YFSETQ. In DNA, the CDR3 is TGCGCCAGCAGCTTGGCCCCTGGGCTGACCTACGAGCAGTACTTC. Translated: CASSLAPGLTYEQYF.

This chain joins TRBV19 and TRBJ1-2, with 7 bases matching TRBD1. Germline CDR1 reads LNHDA; CDR2 reads SQIVND (reference sequence). The CDR3 has 15 residues. Unmatched junction bases numbered 15, after V lost 6 bases and J lost 8 bases. The CDR3 DNA is TGTGCCAGTAGCAGTGCAGGGGGGACAATGCTGGGCTACACCTTC. Translating gives CASSSAGGTMLGYTF.

This clone turned up a few times. The chain has TRBV5-6 and TRBJ1-4; TRBD1 is a possible D gene (6 bases). Germline CDR1 SGHDT, CDR2 YYEEEE. Trimming left V 1 base short and J 5 bases short, with 9 bases between. The CDR3 length is 14 residues. CDR3 bases: TGTGCCAGCAGCTTGATTACAGGGAATGAAAAACTGTTTTTT. It encodes CASSLITGNEKLFF.

V gene TRBV2 combines with J gene TRBJ1-3; TRBD1 might be the D (6 bases). The CDR3 is 13 residues long. The germline CDR1 and CDR2 sequences are SNHLY and FYNNEI. The V gene lost 9 bases and the J gene lost 2 bases, with 11 bases spanning the gap. In nucleotides, the CDR3 is TGTGCCAGTGCAGGGGCACCTGGAAACACCATATATTTT. It is translated as CASAGAPGNTIYF.

This chain joins TRBV5-1 and TRBJ1-2; 12 bases agree with TRBD1. The CDR3 has 15 residues. CDR1 SGHRS and CDR2 YFSETQ come from the germline V gene. V dropped 3 bases and J dropped 4; count of bases not matched to a gene: 4. CDR3 residues: CASSWGTGGGYGYTF. The DNA for the CDR3 is TGCGCCAGCAGCTGGGGGACAGGGGGCGGCTATGGCTACACCTTC.